This TCR beta chain was observed in a study of blood T cell repertoires in COVID-19. Study-wide context: The United States, Italy and Spain provided the acute and convalescent COVID-19 samples.

The CDR3 consists of 17 residues. The trim removed 5 bases at V and 5 bases at J, leaving 7 bases unmatched. In germline, CDR1 is KGHDR, CDR2 SFDVKD. The authors' processing: Estimation of nucleated cell counts relied on the amplification of reference gene primers. TCRdb's copy holds only in-frame clones and misses some; the assay was immunoSEQ multiplex PCR. Clone size and V and J calls were adopted from that table, with D and trimming inferred from the DNA. This table has more than 150,000 clones, roughly 84% appearing once. Input material: peripheral blood. This clonotype was obtained from a young man with active or convalescent COVID-19. This chain links TRBV24-1 with TRBJ2-3, with 15 bases identical to TRBD2. Here the CDR3 reads CATSARTSGRELDTQYF. The DNA of the CDR3 is TGTGCCACCAGTGCCCGGACTAGCGGGAGGGAATTAGATACGCAGTATTTT.